This T cell receptor beta chain appears in the sequencing data of a study of T-cell reconstitution after alpha-beta-depleted transplantation in children. Study findings and constraints: Reportedly, only several hundred clones from non-depleted graft cells drove alpha-beta T-cell counts at about two months.

Construction of the TCRbeta library involved unique molecular identifiers. Via MiXCR, TCRdb re-called the PCR reads, giving one row per CDR3 protein. The sample gives around 16,000 distinct CDR3 sequences, around 8% of which show up once; approximately 34% is in the top ten. This clonotype was seen many times. The antigen remains unidentified. The V gene's germline CDR1 is SGDLS and CDR2 YYNGEE. The CDR3 is made up of 14 amino acids. V lost 0 bases to trimming and J lost 3 bases, with 6 bases between them. Sequenced material: PBMCs, mostly from graft donor cells, taken 60 days after TCRalphabeta/CD19-depleted stem cell transplant. The sequence derives from a boy in the first two years of life who had a stem cell transplant for Wiskott-Aldrich syndrome, so the T cells may come from the graft donor. This rearrangement joins TRBV9 to TRBJ2-2; D may be TRBD1 (5 bases). CDR3 DNA sequence: TGTGCCAGCAGCGTAGGGACATACACCGGGGAGCTGTTTTTT. Translated, it gives CASSVGTYTGELFF.